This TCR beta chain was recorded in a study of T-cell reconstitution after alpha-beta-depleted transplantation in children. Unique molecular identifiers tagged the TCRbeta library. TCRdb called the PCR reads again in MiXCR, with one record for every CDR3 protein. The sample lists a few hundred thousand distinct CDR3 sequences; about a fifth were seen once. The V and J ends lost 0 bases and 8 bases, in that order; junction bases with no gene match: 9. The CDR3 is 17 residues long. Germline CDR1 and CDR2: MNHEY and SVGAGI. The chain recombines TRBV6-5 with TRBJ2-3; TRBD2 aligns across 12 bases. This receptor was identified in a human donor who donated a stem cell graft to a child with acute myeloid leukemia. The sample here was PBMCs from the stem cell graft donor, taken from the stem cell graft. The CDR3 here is CASSYSMSSGRAGTQYF. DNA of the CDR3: TGTGCCAGCAGTTACTCGATGTCTAGCGGGAGGGCGGGTACGCAGTATTTT.